This paragraph reports one T cell receptor (beta chain). The data are from a study of T-cell reconstitution after alpha-beta-depleted transplantation in children. Researchers prepared the TCRbeta library using unique molecular identifiers, the study reports. A single record per CDR3 protein comes from TCRdb applying MiXCR to the PCR reads. The sample includes about 510,000 distinct CDR3 sequences, over 9.5% of them seen just once. With 1 base clipped from V and 3 bases from J, the junction kept 5 bases outside the gene matches. The CDR3 runs 15 residues. Germline CDR1 reads LGHDT; CDR2 reads YNNKEL (reference sequence).

Sample: PBMCs, mostly from graft donor cells, taken 180 days after TCRalphabeta/CD19-depleted stem cell transplant. This clonotype was sampled from a female patient aged 2 to 10 who had a stem cell transplant for aplastic anemia, so the T cells may come from the graft donor. The chain has TRBV3-1 and TRBJ2-7; 8 bases fit TRBD1. CDR3 loop: CASSQGPGGGYEQYV. The CDR3 region has the DNA TGTGCCAGCAGCCAAGGCCCAGGGGGCGGCTACGAGCAGTACGTC.